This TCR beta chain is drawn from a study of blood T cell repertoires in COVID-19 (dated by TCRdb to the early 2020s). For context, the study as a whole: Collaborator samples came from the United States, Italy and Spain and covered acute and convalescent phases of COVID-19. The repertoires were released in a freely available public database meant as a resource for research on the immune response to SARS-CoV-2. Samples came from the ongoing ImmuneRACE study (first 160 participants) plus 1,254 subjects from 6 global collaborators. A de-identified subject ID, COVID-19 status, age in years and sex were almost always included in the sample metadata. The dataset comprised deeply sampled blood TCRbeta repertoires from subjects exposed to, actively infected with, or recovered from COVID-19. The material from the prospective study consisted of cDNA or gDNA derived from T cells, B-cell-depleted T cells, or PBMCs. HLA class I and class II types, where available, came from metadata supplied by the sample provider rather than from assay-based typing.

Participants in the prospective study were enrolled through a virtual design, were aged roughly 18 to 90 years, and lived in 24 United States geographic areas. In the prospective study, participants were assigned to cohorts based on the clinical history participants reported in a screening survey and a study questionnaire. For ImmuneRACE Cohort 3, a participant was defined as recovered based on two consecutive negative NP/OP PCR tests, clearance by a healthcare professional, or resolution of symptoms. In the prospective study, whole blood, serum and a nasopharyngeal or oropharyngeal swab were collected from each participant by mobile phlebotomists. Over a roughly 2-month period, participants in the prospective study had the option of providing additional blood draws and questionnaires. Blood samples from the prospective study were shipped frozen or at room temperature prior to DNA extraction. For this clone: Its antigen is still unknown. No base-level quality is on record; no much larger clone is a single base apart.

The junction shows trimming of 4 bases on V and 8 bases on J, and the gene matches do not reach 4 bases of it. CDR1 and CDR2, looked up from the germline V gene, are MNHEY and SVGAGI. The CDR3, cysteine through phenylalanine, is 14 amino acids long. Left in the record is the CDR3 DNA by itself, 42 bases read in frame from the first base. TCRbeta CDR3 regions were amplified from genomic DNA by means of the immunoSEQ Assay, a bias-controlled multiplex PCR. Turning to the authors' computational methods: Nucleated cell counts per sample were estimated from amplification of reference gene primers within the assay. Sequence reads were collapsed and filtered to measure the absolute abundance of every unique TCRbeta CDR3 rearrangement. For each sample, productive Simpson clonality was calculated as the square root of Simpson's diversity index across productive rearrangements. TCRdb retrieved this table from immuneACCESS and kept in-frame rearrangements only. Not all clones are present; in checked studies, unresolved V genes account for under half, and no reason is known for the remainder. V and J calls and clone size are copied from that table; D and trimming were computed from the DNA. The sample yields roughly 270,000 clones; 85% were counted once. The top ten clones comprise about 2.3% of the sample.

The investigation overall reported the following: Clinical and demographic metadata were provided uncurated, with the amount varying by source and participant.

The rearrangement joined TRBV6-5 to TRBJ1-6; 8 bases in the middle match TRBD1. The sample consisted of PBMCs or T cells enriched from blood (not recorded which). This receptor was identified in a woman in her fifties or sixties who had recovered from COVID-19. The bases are TGTGCCAGCAGTTCGACAGGGGCTCATTCACCCCTCCACTTT. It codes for CASSSTGAHSPLHF.